This TCR beta chain comes out of a study of shared clonotypes between healthy human individuals. Study-level background: The study used three CD4 naive, three CD4 memory, two CD8 naive and one CD8 memory plate per donor.

Study results and limitations: Generation probabilities of non-shared clonotypes were lower (relative to those shared by all four donors). Larger richness was generally estimated for naive than memory subsets.

In the case of this clone: Its antigen is currently unknown.

CDR3 size: 14 residues. Trimming cost V 5 bases and J 5 bases, with 15 bases left between them. Per germline, CDR1 LNHDA and CDR2 SQIVND (reference sequence). Original data processing: Owing to the provision of junction-only sequences devoid of quality scores by immunoSEQ, filtering differed. The data were produced by immunoSEQ multiplex PCR, yet TCRdb's version contains in-frame clones alone and is incomplete. V and J calls and clone size come straight from that table; D and trimming were deduced from the DNA. This sample yields about 1.1 million clones, of which about 80% are seen a single time; almost 0.9% belongs to the top ten.

The receptor was derived from a man between 18 and 35 years old in good health. Some clones in this sample may be carry-over from other donors' samples. This chain uses TRBV19 with TRBJ2-5; D remains ambiguous. The sample was memory CD4+ T cells from PBMCs. Indicated subset: CD45RA-negative fraction. CDR3 amino acids: CASSGLGVLETQYF. The DNA for the CDR3 is TGTGCCAGTAGTGGGTTAGGAGTTCTGGAGACCCAGTACTTC.